Below, 10 T cell receptor beta chains from the same sample are listed, as sequenced in a study of CD8 T cells in Susac syndrome. Reverse transcription of roughly 0.5 to 1 ug RNA was performed with random hexamers. TCRdb called the immunoSEQ multiplex PCR reads again in MiXCR, with one record for every CDR3 protein. The sample has tens of thousands of distinct CDR3 sequences, roughly 94% seen once; the top ten hold about 0.29%. Sequenced sample: CD4+ T cells from PBMCs. These receptors originate from a human donor with Susac syndrome.

The chain has TRBV14 and TRBJ2-3, with unresolved D. This CDR3 comprises 11 residues. V gave up 6 bases and J gave up 4 bases, with 5 bases separating them. Germline CDR1 SGHDN, CDR2 FVKESK. CDR3 region: CASRLADTQYF. The CDR3 DNA is TGTGCCAGCAGGTTGGCAGATACGCAGTATTTT.

The V call is TRBV29-1, the J call TRBJ1-2; weak D call: TRBD1 (6 bases). CDR3 length: 13 amino acids. V was shortened by 4 bases and J by 5 bases, with 14 bases between the two germline ends. Per the germline V gene, CDR1 is SQVTM and CDR2 is ANQGSEA. In DNA, the CDR3 is TGCAGCGTTGTATTCCAGGGGACTTATGGCTACACCTTC. Translation: CSVVFQGTYGYTF.

The rearrangement joins TRBV30 to TRBJ1-4; a possible D gene is TRBD1 (6 bases). This CDR3 is 14 amino acids long. The V end was cut by 6 bases, the J end by 4 bases, with 15 bases between. The germline V gene has CDR1 GTSNPN and CDR2 SVGIG (reference sequence). The CDR3 here is CACHRTEVNEKLFF. The CDR3 DNA reads as TGTGCCTGCCATCGGACAGAAGTTAATGAAAAACTGTTTTTT.

The V gene is TRBV3-1, the J gene TRBJ2-7, with 8 bases identical to TRBD2. CDR1 and CDR2 (germline): LGHDT, YNNKEL (reference sequence). Unmatched junction bases numbered 5, after V lost 7 bases and J lost 3 bases. The CDR3 has 13 amino acids. Here the CDR3 DNA reads TGTGCCAGCAACCGGGGGGGGGACTACGAGCAGTACTTC. The encoded protein is CASNRGGDYEQYF.

The J gene is TRBJ2-7, the V gene TRBV28, with D possibly TRBD2 on 6 matching bases. Between the trimmed V and J ends, which lost 4 bases and 3 bases, there was a span of 10 bases. The CDR3 spans 13 residues. Looked up from germline, CDR1 is MDHEN and CDR2 is SYDVKM. The CDR3: CASSWEVSYEQYF. CDR3 sequence (DNA): TGTGCCAGCAGTTGGGAGGTTAGCTACGAGCAGTACTTC.

The chain employs TRBV18 and TRBJ1-1; D unresolved. V gave up 4 bases and J gave up 1 base, with 10 bases separating them. The CDR3 covers 14 residues. Germline V gene lookup returns CDR1 KGHSH and CDR2 LQKENI. This CDR3 is CASSLQVTNTEAFF. The CDR3 region has the DNA TGTGCCAGCTCACTACAAGTCACGAACACTGAAGCTTTCTTT.

The chain combines TRBV20-1 with TRBJ2-7; TRBD1 aligns across 10 bases. Germline values: CDR1 DFQATT, CDR2 SNEGSKA (reference sequence). V shed 6 bases, J shed 5 bases, and the junction held 10 bases outside the gene matches. This CDR3 comprises 14 residues. The CDR3: CSAETGTGEDEQYF. The DNA of the CDR3 is TGCAGTGCAGAAACCGGGACAGGGGAGGACGAGCAGTACTTC.

The genes are TRBV12-3 or TRBV12-4 and TRBJ1-4, with D unresolved. The CDR3 loop spans 14 amino acids. The V end lost 5 bases, the J end lost 4 bases, and 11 bases lay between the germline ends. The CDR3 DNA sequence: TGTGCCAGCAGTGGAGTAGGGTTTAATGAAAAACTGTTTTTT. Translated, it gives CASSGVGFNEKLFF.

The V call is TRBV7-9, the J call TRBJ2-5; D uncertain. The CDR3 covers 15 residues. V lost 5 bases and J lost 2, with 15 bases in between. CDR1 SEHNR and CDR2 FQNEAQ come from the germline V gene (reference sequence). The DNA for the CDR3 is TGTGCCAGCAGCCCCCCGAGTTCCCTGCAAGAGACCCAGTACTTC. Its protein product is CASSPPSSLQETQYF.

This sequence joins TRBV5-6 and TRBJ1-1, with 7 bases aligning to TRBD1. The germline CDR1 and CDR2 sequences are SGHDT and YYEEEE. This CDR3 region has 15 residues. V trimming: 4 bases; J trimming: 0 bases; junction bases outside the gene matches: 6. CDR3 sequence: CASSPPGTVNTEAFF. CDR3 in DNA: TGTGCCAGCAGCCCTCCCGGGACAGTGAACACTGAAGCTTTCTTT.